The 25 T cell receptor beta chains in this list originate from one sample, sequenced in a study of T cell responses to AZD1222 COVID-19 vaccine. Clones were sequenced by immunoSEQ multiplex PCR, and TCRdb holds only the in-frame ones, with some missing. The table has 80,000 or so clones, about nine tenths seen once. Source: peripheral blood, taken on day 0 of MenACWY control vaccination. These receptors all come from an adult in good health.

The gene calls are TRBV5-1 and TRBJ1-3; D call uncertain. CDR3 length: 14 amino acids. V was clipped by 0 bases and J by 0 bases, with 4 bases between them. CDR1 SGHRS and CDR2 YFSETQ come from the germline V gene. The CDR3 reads CASSLDLSGNTIYF. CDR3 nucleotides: TGCGCCAGCAGCTTGGACCTCTCTGGAAACACCATATATTTT. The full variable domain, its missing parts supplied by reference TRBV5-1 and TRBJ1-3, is KAGVTQTPRYLIKTRGQQVTLSCSPISGHRSVSWYQQTPGQGLQFLFEYFSETQRNKGNFPGRFSGRQFSNSRSEMNVSTLELGDSALYLCASSLDLSGNTIYFGEGSWLTVV.

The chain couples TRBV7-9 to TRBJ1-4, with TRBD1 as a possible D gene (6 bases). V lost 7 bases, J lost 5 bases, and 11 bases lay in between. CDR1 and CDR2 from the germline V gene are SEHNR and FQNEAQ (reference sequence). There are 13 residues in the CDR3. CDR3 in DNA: TGTGCCAGCAAGGACAGCCCAAATGAAAAACTGTTTTTT. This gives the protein CASKDSPNEKLFF.

The CDR3 reads CASSFGLTEGYTF. Written as DNA, the CDR3 is TGTGCCAGCAGCTTCGGCTTGACAGAAGGCTACACCTTC. This chain links TRBV7-9 with TRBJ1-2; D might be TRBD1 (5 bases). CDR1 is SEHNR and CDR2 is FQNEAQ in the germline V gene (reference sequence). The V end was cut by 3 bases, the J end by 8 bases, with 13 bases between. The CDR3 totals 13 residues.

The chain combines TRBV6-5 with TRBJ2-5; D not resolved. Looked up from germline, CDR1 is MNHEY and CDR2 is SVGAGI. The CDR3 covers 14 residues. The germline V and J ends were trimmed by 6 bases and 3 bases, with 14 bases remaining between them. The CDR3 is CASRDVSSEETQYF. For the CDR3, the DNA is TGTGCCAGCAGAGACGTTAGCAGTGAAGAGACCCAGTACTTC.

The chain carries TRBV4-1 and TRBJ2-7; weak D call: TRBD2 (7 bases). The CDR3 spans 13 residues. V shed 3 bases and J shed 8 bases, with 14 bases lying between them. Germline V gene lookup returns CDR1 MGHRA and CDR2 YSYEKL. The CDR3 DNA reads TGCGCCAGCAGCCAGGAAGGGGGGGATAAGCAGTACTTC. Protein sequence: CASSQEGGDKQYF.

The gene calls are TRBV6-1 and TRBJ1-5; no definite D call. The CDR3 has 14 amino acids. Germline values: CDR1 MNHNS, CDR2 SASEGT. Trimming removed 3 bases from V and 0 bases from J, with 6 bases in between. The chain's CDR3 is CASSEGYSNQPQHF. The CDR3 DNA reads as TGTGCCAGCAGTGAGGGTTATAGCAATCAGCCCCAGCATTTT.

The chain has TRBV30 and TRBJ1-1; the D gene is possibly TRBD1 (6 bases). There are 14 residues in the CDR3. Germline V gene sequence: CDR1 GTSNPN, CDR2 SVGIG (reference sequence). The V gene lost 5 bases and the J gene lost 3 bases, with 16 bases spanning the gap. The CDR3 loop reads CAWFSGEWYTEAFF. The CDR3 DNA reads TGTGCCTGGTTCTCAGGGGAGTGGTACACTGAAGCTTTCTTT.

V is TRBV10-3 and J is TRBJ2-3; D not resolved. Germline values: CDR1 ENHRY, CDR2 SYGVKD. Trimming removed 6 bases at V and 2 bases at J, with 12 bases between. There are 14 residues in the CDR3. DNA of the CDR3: TGTGCCATCAGGCTCTATTCCGACACAGATACGCAGTATTTT. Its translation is CAIRLYSDTDTQYF.

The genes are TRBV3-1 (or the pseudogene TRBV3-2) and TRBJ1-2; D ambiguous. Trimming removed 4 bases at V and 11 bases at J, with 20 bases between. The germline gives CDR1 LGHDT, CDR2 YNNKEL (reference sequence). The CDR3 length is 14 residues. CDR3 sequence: CASSRAEASLGYTF. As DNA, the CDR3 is TGTGCCAGCAGCCGAGCAGAGGCCAGTTTGGGATACACCTTC.

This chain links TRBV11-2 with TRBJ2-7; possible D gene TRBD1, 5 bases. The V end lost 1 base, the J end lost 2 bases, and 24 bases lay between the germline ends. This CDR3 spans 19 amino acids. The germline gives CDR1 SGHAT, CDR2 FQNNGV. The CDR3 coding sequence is TGTGCCAGCAGCTTAGTATACACAGGAGAGATCCGGACCGCCTACGAGCAGTACTTC. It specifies CASSLVYTGEIRTAYEQYF.

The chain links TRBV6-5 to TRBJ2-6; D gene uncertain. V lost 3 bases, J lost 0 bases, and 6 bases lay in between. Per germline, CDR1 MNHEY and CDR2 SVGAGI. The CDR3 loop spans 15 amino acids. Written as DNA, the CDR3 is TGTGCCAGCAGTTATCAAGACTCTGGGGCCAACGTCCTGACTTTC. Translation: CASSYQDSGANVLTF.

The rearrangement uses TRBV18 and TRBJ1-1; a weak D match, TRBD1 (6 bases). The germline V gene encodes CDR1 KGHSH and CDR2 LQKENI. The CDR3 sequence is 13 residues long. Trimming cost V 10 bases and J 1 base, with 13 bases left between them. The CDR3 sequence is CATRPGANTEAFF. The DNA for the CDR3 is TGTGCCACCCGCCCGGGGGCGAACACTGAAGCTTTCTTT. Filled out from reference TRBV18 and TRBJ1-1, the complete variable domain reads NAGVMQNPRHLVRRRGQEARLRCSPMKGHSHVYWYRQLPEEGLKFMVYLQKENIIDESGMPKERFSAEFPKEGPSILRIQQVVRGDSAAYFCATRPGANTEAFFGQGTRLTVV.

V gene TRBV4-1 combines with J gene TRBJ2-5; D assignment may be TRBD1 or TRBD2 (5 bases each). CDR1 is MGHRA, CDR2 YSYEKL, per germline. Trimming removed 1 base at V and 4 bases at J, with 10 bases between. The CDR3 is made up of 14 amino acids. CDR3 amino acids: CASSQVPGAETQYF. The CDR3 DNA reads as TGCGCCAGCAGCCAAGTCCCCGGGGCAGAGACCCAGTACTTC.

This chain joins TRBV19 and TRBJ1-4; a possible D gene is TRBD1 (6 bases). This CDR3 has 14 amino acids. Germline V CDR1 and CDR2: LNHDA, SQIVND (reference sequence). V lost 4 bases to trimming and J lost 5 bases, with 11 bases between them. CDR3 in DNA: TGTGCCAGTAGTAAAGGACAGCAGAATGAAAAACTGTTTTTT. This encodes CASSKGQQNEKLFF.

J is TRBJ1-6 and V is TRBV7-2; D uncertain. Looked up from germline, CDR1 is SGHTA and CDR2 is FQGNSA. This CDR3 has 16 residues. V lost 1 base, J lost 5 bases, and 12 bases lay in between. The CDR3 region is CASSLVSGRDNSPLHF. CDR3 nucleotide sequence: TGTGCCAGCAGCTTAGTATCAGGAAGGGATAATTCACCCCTCCACTTT.

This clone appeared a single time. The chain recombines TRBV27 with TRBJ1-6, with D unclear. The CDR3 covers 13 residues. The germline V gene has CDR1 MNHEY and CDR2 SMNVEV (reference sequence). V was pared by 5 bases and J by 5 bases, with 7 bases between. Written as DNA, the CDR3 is TGTGCCAGCAGTCTCATTCATAATTCACCCCTCCACTTT. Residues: CASSLIHNSPLHF.

CDR3 residues: CALQGERGNGYTF. In DNA form, the CDR3 reads TGTGCCTTACAGGGGGAACGTGGGAATGGCTACACCTTC. This chain uses TRBV30 with TRBJ1-2; 8 bases are shared with TRBD1. This CDR3 has 13 amino acids. From germline, CDR1 is GTSNPN and CDR2 SVGIG (reference sequence). V trimming: 7 bases; J trimming: 6 bases; junction bases outside the gene matches: 10.

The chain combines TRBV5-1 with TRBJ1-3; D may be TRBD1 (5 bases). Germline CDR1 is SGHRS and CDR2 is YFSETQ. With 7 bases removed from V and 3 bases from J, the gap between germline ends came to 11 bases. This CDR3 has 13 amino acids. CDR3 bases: TGCGCCAGCGCCCGGGGCCTTGGAAACACCATATATTTT. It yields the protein CASARGLGNTIYF.

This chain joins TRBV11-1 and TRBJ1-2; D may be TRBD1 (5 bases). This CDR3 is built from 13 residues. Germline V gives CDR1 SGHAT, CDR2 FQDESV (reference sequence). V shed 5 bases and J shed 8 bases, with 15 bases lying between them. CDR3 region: CASSDRQRRGYTF. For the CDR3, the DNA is TGTGCCAGCAGCGACAGACAGCGCCGCGGCTACACCTTC.

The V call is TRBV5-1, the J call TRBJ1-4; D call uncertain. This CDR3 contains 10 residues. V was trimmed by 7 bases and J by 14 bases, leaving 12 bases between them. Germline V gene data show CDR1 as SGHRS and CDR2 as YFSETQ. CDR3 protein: CASLDGNLFF. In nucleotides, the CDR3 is TGCGCCAGCTTGGATGGGAACCTGTTTTTT.

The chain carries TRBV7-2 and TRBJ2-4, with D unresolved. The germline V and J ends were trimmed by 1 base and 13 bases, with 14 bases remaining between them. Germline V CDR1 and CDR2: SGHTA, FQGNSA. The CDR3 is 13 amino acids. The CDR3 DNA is TGTGCCAGCAGCTTAGGAGGCCTCGAAAGACAGTACTTC. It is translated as CASSLGGLERQYF. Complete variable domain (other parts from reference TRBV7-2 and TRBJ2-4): GAGVSQSPSNKVTEKGKDVELRCDPISGHTALYWYRQSLGQGLEFLIYFQGNSAPDKSGLPSDRFSAERTGGSVSTLTIQRTQQEDSAVYLCASSLGGLERQYFGAGTRLSVL.

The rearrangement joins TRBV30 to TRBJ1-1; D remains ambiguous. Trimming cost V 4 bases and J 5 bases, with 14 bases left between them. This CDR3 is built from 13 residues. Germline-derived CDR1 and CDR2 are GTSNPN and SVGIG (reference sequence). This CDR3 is CAWTPGTSTEAFF. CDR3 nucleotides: TGTGCCTGGACCCCGGGCACTTCGACTGAAGCTTTCTTT.

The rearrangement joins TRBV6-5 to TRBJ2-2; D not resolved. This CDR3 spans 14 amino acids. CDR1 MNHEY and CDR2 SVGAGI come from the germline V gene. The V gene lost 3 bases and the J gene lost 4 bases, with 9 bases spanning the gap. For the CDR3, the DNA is TGTGCCAGCAGTTATTTCGCCCCCACCGGGGAGCTGTTTTTT. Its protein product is CASSYFAPTGELFF.

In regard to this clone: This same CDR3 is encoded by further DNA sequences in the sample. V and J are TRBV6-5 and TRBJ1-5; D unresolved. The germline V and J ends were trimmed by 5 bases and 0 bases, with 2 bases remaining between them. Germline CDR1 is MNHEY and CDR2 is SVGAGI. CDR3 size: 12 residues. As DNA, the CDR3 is TGTGCCAGCAGTCGTAGCAATCAGCCCCAGCATTTT. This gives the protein CASSRSNQPQHF.

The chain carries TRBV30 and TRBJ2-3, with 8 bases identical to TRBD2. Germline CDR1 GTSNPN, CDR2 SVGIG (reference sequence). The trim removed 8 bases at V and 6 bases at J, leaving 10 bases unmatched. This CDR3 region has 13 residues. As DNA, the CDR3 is TGTGCCGGGGGGAGACGGGAGGGGGATACGCAGTATTTT. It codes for CAGGRREGDTQYF. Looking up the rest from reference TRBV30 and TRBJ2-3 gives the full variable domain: SQTIHQWPATLVQPVGSPLSLECTVEGTSNPNLYWYRQAAGRGLQLLFYSVGIGQISSEVPQNLSASRPQDRQFILSSKKLLLSDSGFYLCAGGRREGDTQYFGPGTRLTVL.